This is a list of T cell receptor beta chains from one sample in a study of T cell repertoires in cytomegalovirus infection. TCRdb used MiXCR to reprocess the reads, holding one entry per CDR3 protein. The sample records 250,000 to 300,000 distinct CDR3 sequences, over 20% being singletons. Sequencing used PBMCs. All receptors come from a human donor in good health (CMV status not recorded). Some clones in this sample may be carry-over from other donors' samples. CDR3s include the opening cysteine and the closing phenylalanine or tryptophan. The D gene is left open where the match is weak. Size is omitted from some rows. Given values are once, few, many or a class for expanded clones.

d_call,v_call,j_call,clone_size,cdr3_nt,cdr3_aa
TRBD2,TRBV6-5,TRBJ2-5,NA,TGTGCCAGCAGTTACTGGGAGGGAGAGACCCAGTACTTC,CASSYWEGETQYF
NA,TRBV6-2/TRBV6-3,TRBJ2-1,few,TGTGCCAGCAGTCAGCCTGTGAGAGGTGAGCAGTTCTTC,CASSQPVRGEQFF
TRBD1,TRBV6-2/TRBV6-3,TRBJ2-7,many,TGTGCCAGCAGTAACCACGGGACAGGGTCCTACGAGCAGTACTTC,CASSNHGTGSYEQYF
NA,TRBV7-2,TRBJ1-5,NA,TGTGCCAGCAGCTCGTTAGGACAGAACAATCAGCCCCAGCATTTT,CASSSLGQNNQPQHF
NA,TRBV7-2,TRBJ1-6,NA,TGTGCCAGCAGCTCCGGCGGCAGGGAGTACTCACCCCTCCACTTT,CASSSGGREYSPLHF
NA,TRBV7-2,TRBJ2-7,many,TGTGCCAGCAGCTTAAGGGATCCCACCTACGAGCAGTACTTC,CASSLRDPTYEQYF
NA,TRBV11-2,TRBJ2-7,many,TGTGCCAGCAGCAGAGGAGGGATGGGCTTCTACGAGCAGTACTTC,CASSRGGMGFYEQYF
NA,TRBV28,TRBJ1-2,NA,TGTGCCAGCAGTTTAGGGCAGGGACCGTATGGCTACACCTTC,CASSLGQGPYGYTF
NA,TRBV28,TRBJ2-2,NA,TGTGCCAGCAGTCCCCCGGTCCCCGGGGAGCTGTTTTTT,CASSPPVPGELFF
TRBD2,TRBV7-2,TRBJ2-7,many,TGTGCCAGCAGCTTAGGTAGCGGGGGAGCCTACGAGCAGTACTTC,CASSLGSGGAYEQYF
NA,TRBV29-1,TRBJ2-7,NA,TGCAGCGTTGCTTCTACTGGGGCTTCCTACGAGCAGTACTTC,CSVASTGASYEQYF
TRBD1,TRBV4-3,TRBJ2-7,NA,TGCGCCAGCAGCCCATACCCAGGACAGGCATACGAGCAGTACTTC,CASSPYPGQAYEQYF
NA,TRBV7-6,TRBJ2-7,NA,TGTGCCAGCAGCTTAGCGCAGGCAGGGGTCGGGGAGCAGTACTTC,CASSLAQAGVGEQYF
NA,TRBV7-9,TRBJ2-7,many,TGTGCCAGCAGCTCCCCACCTTCCTACGAGCAGTACTTC,CASSSPPSYEQYF
NA,TRBV7-2,TRBJ1-2,many,TGTGCCAGCACCCCCCCAGGGGTCAGCTATGGCTACACCTTC,CASTPPGVSYGYTF
TRBD1,TRBV29-1,TRBJ2-7,few,TGCAGCGTGTCGCACAGGGGTACCTACGAGCAGTACTTC,CSVSHRGTYEQYF
NA,TRBV7-9,TRBJ1-1,NA,TGTGCCAGCAGCTTATCCGCGCGACGGGAAGCTTTCTTT,CASSLSARREAFF
NA,TRBV5-4,TRBJ2-2,NA,TGTGCCAGCAGTACCCCCGGGACATCGAACACCGGGGAGCTGTTTTTT,CASSTPGTSNTGELFF
NA,TRBV7-2,TRBJ1-1,many,TGTGCCACCAGTGGTCGGCGAGGCACTGAAGCTTTCTTT,CATSGRRGTEAFF
NA,TRBV5-1,TRBJ2-7,few,TGCGCCAGCAGCTCATCGGCTGACAGCATTATCTACGAGCAGTACTTC,CASSSSADSIIYEQYF
TRBD1,TRBV27,TRBJ2-7,NA,TGTGCCAGCAGTTTCGGTGACAGGGGAAATTCGATCTCCTACGAGCAGTACTTC,CASSFGDRGNSISYEQYF
TRBD2,TRBV11-1,TRBJ2-1,few,TGTGCCAGCAGCTCCTGGCTGGGACTAGCGGGAGTCGGTGAGCAGTTCTTC,CASSSWLGLAGVGEQFF
TRBD2,TRBV28,TRBJ2-3,many,TGTGCCAGCAGGGAGGGCCTAGCGGACACAGATACGCAGTATTTT,CASREGLADTDTQYF
TRBD1,TRBV7-9,TRBJ2-1,many,TGTGCCAGCAGCTTTACAGGGGGCCACAATGAGCAGTTCTTC,CASSFTGGHNEQFF
TRBD2,TRBV4-1,TRBJ2-7,NA,TGTGCCAGCAGCCAAGCCCCAGCGGGACTAGCGTACGAGCAGTACTTC,CASSQAPAGLAYEQYF
NA,TRBV10-1,TRBJ1-1,few,TGCGCCAGCGGTAGAGCAACTGAAGCTTTCTTT,CASGRATEAFF
NA,TRBV28,TRBJ1-5,NA,TGTGCCAGCAGTTTATTAGGGTATCAGCCCCAGCATTTT,CASSLLGYQPQHF
TRBD2,TRBV7-2,TRBJ2-2,many,TGTGCCAGCAGCGAACGGGAGGGCCAGGGGACCGGGGAGCTGTTTTTT,CASSEREGQGTGELFF
NA,TRBV20-1,TRBJ1-5,few,TGCAGTGCTAGAGAGACGAATCAGCCCCAGCATTTT,CSARETNQPQHF
NA,TRBV7-2,TRBJ2-3,NA,TGTGCCAGCAGCTTAGTGAGTCGGGGCGGGGGCCCCACAGATACGCAGTATTTT,CASSLVSRGGGPTDTQYF
NA,TRBV28,TRBJ1-2,few,TGTGCCAGCAGCTCGGGGTCAGACGGCAACTATGGCTACACCTTC,CASSSGSDGNYGYTF
NA,TRBV7-2,TRBJ2-1,many,TGTGCCAGCAGCTACACCCGGGACTCTTACAATGAGCAGTTCTTC,CASSYTRDSYNEQFF
TRBD1,TRBV28,TRBJ1-5,NA,TGTGCCAGCAGTTTAGGAGGGACAGGGAATCAGCCCCAGCATTTT,CASSLGGTGNQPQHF
TRBD1,TRBV24-1,TRBJ2-5,NA,TGTGCCACCAGTGACGGACAGGGATTGATGGAGACCCAGTACTTC,CATSDGQGLMETQYF
NA,TRBV11-2,TRBJ2-1,many,TGTGCCAGCAGGACTTGGACCGAGTACAATGAGCAGTTCTTC,CASRTWTEYNEQFF
TRBD2,TRBV20-1,TRBJ2-7,few,TGCAGTGCAGATGGGACTAGCGGGAGACCCTACGAGCAGTACTTC,CSADGTSGRPYEQYF
TRBD1,TRBV29-1,TRBJ2-3,once,TGCAGCGTCCGGACAGGGACAGATACGCAGTATTTT,CSVRTGTDTQYF
NA,TRBV15,TRBJ2-1,few,TGTGCCACCAGCAGAGTGTCCACCCGGGCGAGGGATGAGCAGTTCTTC,CATSRVSTRARDEQFF
TRBD1,TRBV12-3/TRBV12-4,TRBJ2-1,few,TGTGCCAGCGGGGAGGAGGACAGGGGGTTTGAGCAGTTCTTC,CASGEEDRGFEQFF
NA,TRBV28,TRBJ1-5,few,TGTGCCAGCAGGGGTATGGGCAATCAGCCCCAGCATTTT,CASRGMGNQPQHF